Each of the 17 T cell receptor beta chains below was sequenced from the same sample in a study of blood T cell repertoires in COVID-19. The assay was immunoSEQ multiplex PCR, and TCRdb's table has in-frame clones only and misses some. The table has 200,000 to 250,000 clones, 83% seen once. The sequencing sample was made of peripheral blood. The receptors were sampled from a woman in her 50s with acute or convalescent COVID-19.

The sample holds one count of this clone. The V gene is TRBV19, the J gene TRBJ2-3, with 8 bases fitting TRBD2. This CDR3 is built from 19 residues. Germline V gene sequence: CDR1 LNHDA, CDR2 SQIVND (reference sequence). Trimming took 7 bases from V and 0 from J; bases not matched to a gene: 18. CDR3 sequence: CASTKSGLGGGRSTDTQYF. CDR3 DNA: TGTGCCAGTACCAAATCGGGACTAGGCGGGGGTAGAAGCACAGATACGCAGTATTTT.

The chain recombines TRBV28 with TRBJ1-4; 7 bases fit TRBD1. From germline, CDR1 is MDHEN and CDR2 SYDVKM. The CDR3 length is 13 residues. V lost 8 bases to trimming and J lost 8 bases; unmatched junction nucleotides: 8. CDR3 region: CASGDRATEKLFF. The CDR3 DNA sequence: TGTGCCAGCGGCGACAGGGCAACCGAAAAACTGTTTTTT.

The genes are TRBV3-1 (or the pseudogene TRBV3-2) and TRBJ1-6; D possibly corresponds to TRBD1 (5 bases). Per the germline V gene, CDR1 is LGHDT and CDR2 is YNNKEL (reference sequence). V was shortened by 1 base and J by 8 bases, with 15 bases between the two germline ends. This CDR3 is 16 amino acids long. CDR3 DNA: TGTGCCAGCAGCCAAGTGGCCCCGGGGGATGATTCACCCCTCCACTTT. Residues: CASSQVAPGDDSPLHF.

The chain uses TRBV18 and TRBJ2-2; a weak D match, TRBD1 (6 bases). The ends were cut back, 6 bases at V and 1 base at J, with 15 bases in the middle. CDR1 is KGHSH and CDR2 is LQKENI in the germline V gene. The CDR3 is made up of 16 amino acids. CDR3 bases: TGTGCCAGCTCCTCCCGACGGGGACAGAACACCGGGGAGCTGTTTTTT. Protein product: CASSSRRGQNTGELFF. Full variable domain (remainder filled in from reference TRBV18 and TRBJ2-2): NAGVMQNPRHLVRRRGQEARLRCSPMKGHSHVYWYRQLPEEGLKFMVYLQKENIIDESGMPKERFSAEFPKEGPSILRIQQVVRGDSAAYFCASSSRRGQNTGELFFGEGSRLTVL.

The table lists this clone with a few counts. The rearrangement links TRBV5-1 to TRBJ1-1; tentative D call: TRBD1 (5 bases). V was cut by 0 bases and J by 1 base, with 10 bases left in between. The CDR3 is made up of 15 amino acids. Looked up from germline, CDR1 is SGHRS and CDR2 is YFSETQ. CDR3 DNA sequence: TGCGCCAGCAGCTTGGTTGGCGGGACGAACACTGAAGCTTTCTTT. This encodes CASSLVGGTNTEAFF.

The chain employs TRBV7-9 and TRBJ2-2, with a tentative D call TRBD1 (5 bases). The CDR3 covers 14 residues. The germline V gene encodes CDR1 SEHNR and CDR2 FQNEAQ (reference sequence). V gave up 5 bases and J gave up 7 bases, with 14 bases separating them. DNA of the CDR3: TGTGCCAGCAGCCGTACCGGACACCTCGGGGAGCTGTTTTTT. This sequence encodes CASSRTGHLGELFF.

This chain connects TRBV10-2 to TRBJ2-7; D ambiguous. Germline-derived CDR1 and CDR2 are WSHSY and SAAADI. With 5 bases removed from V and 4 bases from J, the gap between germline ends came to 9 bases. This CDR3 has 12 amino acids. DNA for the CDR3: TGCGCCAGCAGTTCGACTGAGTACGAGCAGTACTTC. It yields the protein CASSSTEYEQYF.

The chain recombines TRBV15 with TRBJ1-2; maybe TRBD1 (6 bases). V shed 0 bases and J shed 3 bases, with 11 bases lying between them. Germline CDR1 LNHNV, CDR2 YYDKDF (reference sequence). CDR3 length: 15 amino acids. The CDR3 protein is CATSRDIEGDYGYTF. The CDR3 region has the DNA TGTGCCACCAGCAGAGATATTGAGGGGGACTATGGCTACACCTTC.

The chain joins TRBV4-2 to TRBJ1-1; no clear D. Trimming removed 4 bases from V and 6 bases from J, with 24 bases in between. The CDR3 is 17 amino acids. Germline CDR1 LGHNA, CDR2 YNFKEQ. The CDR3 here is CASSPSKVGPGGPEAFF. CDR3 nucleotide sequence: TGTGCCAGCAGCCCGTCTAAGGTTGGGCCTGGAGGACCTGAAGCTTTCTTT.

This sequence joins TRBV24-1 and TRBJ2-7, with TRBD1 matching over 9 bases. Germline assignment: CDR1 KGHDR and CDR2 SFDVKD. The J segment lost 5 bases and the V segment lost 4 bases, leaving 8 bases of the junction unmatched. The CDR3 extends over 15 amino acids. DNA of the CDR3: TGTGCCACCAGTGACTTAACAGGGGGCAGGAACGAGCAGTACTTC. It codes for CATSDLTGGRNEQYF.

About this clone: Other DNA variants within this sample encode the same CDR3. V usage is TRBV12-3 or TRBV12-4 and J usage is TRBJ1-6; D uncertain. Trimming pared 2 bases from V and 7 bases from J, leaving 3 bases between. CDR3 length: 12 residues. The CDR3, as DNA: TGTGCCAGCAGTTTATCGAATTCACCCCTCCACTTT. Its translation is CASSLSNSPLHF.

This chain links TRBV4-1 with TRBJ2-3; 8 bases agree with TRBD2. Germline-derived CDR1 and CDR2 are MGHRA and YSYEKL. Trimming at V came to 2 bases and at J to 5 bases, leaving 18 bases not matched to a gene. There are 19 residues in the CDR3. CDR3 loop: CASSQPISIAAGGGDTQYF. The CDR3 nucleotides read TGCGCCAGCAGCCAACCAATCTCCATAGCGGCGGGAGGAGGAGATACGCAGTATTTT.

The chain carries TRBV5-4 and TRBJ2-7; the match to TRBD1 covers 10 bases. This CDR3 region has 14 residues. From germline, CDR1 is SGHNT and CDR2 YYREEE (reference sequence). The V gene end was trimmed by 4 bases and the J gene end by 2 bases; junction bases not matched to a gene: 3. For the CDR3, the DNA is TGTGCCAGCAGCACCGGGACAGGGGCCTACGAGCAGTACTTC. It yields the protein CASSTGTGAYEQYF. Full variable domain (missing parts from reference TRBV5-4 and TRBJ2-7): ETGVTQSPTHLIKTRGQQVTLRCSSQSGHNTVSWYQQALGQGPQFIFQYYREEENGRGNFPPRFSGLQFPNYSSELNVNALELDDSALYLCASSTGTGAYEQYFGPGTRLTVT.

There are a few counts of this clone. The CDR3 loop is CASSYSGENTEAFF. In nucleotides, the CDR3 is TGTGCCAGCAGTTACTCCGGGGAAAACACTGAAGCTTTCTTT. This chain uses TRBV6-5 with TRBJ1-1; unclear D gene. V was clipped by 0 bases and J by 2 bases, with 7 bases between them. This CDR3 is built from 14 residues. Germline-derived CDR1 and CDR2 are MNHEY and SVGAGI.

This rearrangement joins TRBV29-1 to TRBJ1-2, with D perhaps matching TRBD1 (6 bases). V shed 6 bases and J shed 8 bases, with 22 bases lying between them. The CDR3 consists of 14 residues. Germline values: CDR1 SQVTM, CDR2 ANQGSEA. CDR3 region: CSVPRGGQGNGYTF. CDR3 sequence (DNA): TGCAGCGTCCCAAGGGGGGGCCAGGGAAACGGCTACACCTTC.

This chain uses TRBV2 with TRBJ2-1, with 8 bases fitting TRBD1. The CDR3 loop spans 15 amino acids. Germline V lookup: CDR1 SNHLY, CDR2 FYNNEI. V lost 1 base and J lost 7; bases outside the gene matches: 6. CDR3 loop: CASSEGQGAPNEQFF. CDR3 nucleotides: TGTGCCAGCAGTGAAGGGCAGGGGGCTCCGAATGAGCAGTTCTTC.

The chain recombines TRBV6-1 with TRBJ2-7, with D perhaps TRBD1 (6 bases). This CDR3 is built from 15 residues. Germline values: CDR1 MNHNS, CDR2 SASEGT. Trimming stripped 1 base from V and 5 bases from J, with 15 bases between. This CDR3 reads CASSEGWGPPHEQYF. CDR3 nucleotides: TGTGCCAGCAGTGAAGGTTGGGGGCCCCCCCACGAGCAGTACTTC.